A selection of T cell receptor beta chains follows, all from one sample in a study of cytomegalovirus exposure and HLA in healthy donors. Data came from immunoSEQ multiplex PCR; TCRdb stores just in-frame clones and leaves some out. This repertoire shows more than 110,000 clones, approximately 80% found once; its top ten account for around 4.9%. Sequenced input: PBMCs. The receptors were gathered from a male donor in good health and CMV-seronegative. Both conserved end residues are part of each CDR3.

TRBV7-8	TRBJ2-7	CASSSISYEQYF
TRBV4-3	TRBJ1-2	CASSQAAGGLGYGYTF
TRBV19	TRBJ2-6	CASQVGARGANVLTF
TRBV9	TRBJ1-1	CASSVAARVNTEAFF
TRBV5-1	TRBJ2-1	CASSFGPGSSEQFF
TRBV7-7	TRBJ1-2	CASSLFTGTGPYGYTF
TRBV6-5	TRBJ1-2	CASSFLTNSGYGYTF
TRBV4-1	TRBJ1-4	CASSQEEWGATNEKLFF
TRBV6-6	TRBJ1-2	CASSRTTDNYGYTF
TRBV5-1	-	CASSRLLGQPYEQYF
TRBV18	TRBJ2-3	CASSPQVDTDTQYF
TRBV10-3	TRBJ1-6	CAIRDGTDNSPLHF
TRBV2	TRBJ1-2	CASSSQGYDGYTF
TRBV20-1	TRBJ2-1	CSARDTGEQFF
TRBV6-5	TRBJ1-1	CASSYSDTLNTEAFF
TRBV28	TRBJ1-1	CASSQNRDREAFF
TRBV28	TRBJ1-5	CASSSRTLWESNQPQHF
TRBV19	TRBJ2-1	CASSSLAGGRGNEQFF
TRBV4-2	TRBJ1-4	CASSQRRQPNEKLFF
TRBV7-2	TRBJ1-2	CASSLDRIGGYTF
TRBV4-2	TRBJ1-5	CASSQGTTNQPQHF
TRBV5-1	TRBJ2-5	CASSSEPGLAQETQYF
TRBV19	TRBJ2-3	CASSNLRDRDTDTQYF
TRBV11-2	TRBJ1-3	CASSLQMGSVGNTIYF
TRBV4-3	TRBJ2-3	CASSPWTGRDTQYF
TRBV4-1	TRBJ2-3	CASSQPGLAGGPDTQYF
TRBV10-2	TRBJ2-1	CASRGRGNEQFF
TRBV6-5	TRBJ2-3	CASSRTGGEADTQYF
TRBV6-5	TRBJ2-7	CASKGAGPYEQYF
TRBV28	TRBJ1-1	CATHHSIGNTEAFF
TRBV27	TRBJ2-3	CASSLNSPTDTQYF
TRBV27	TRBJ2-2	CASSAQTSATGELFF
TRBV5-6	TRBJ1-3	CASSLWSSENTIYF
TRBV30	TRBJ1-5	CAWSGGLNQPQHF
TRBV30	TRBJ2-1	CAWGDRANEQFF
TRBV7-9	TRBJ1-6	CASSPEYNSPLHF
TRBV2	TRBJ1-4	CASIRGQNEKLFF
TRBV7-2	TRBJ2-6	CASSRWDRVGSGANVLTF
TRBV6-1	TRBJ2-5	CASSRQGGQETQYF
TRBV30	TRBJ2-3	CAWSGPRDTQYF
TRBV19	TRBJ2-1	CASSPRGSGGHGNEQFF
TRBV6-1	TRBJ2-1	CASSPVQGNEQFF
TRBV5-1	TRBJ2-3	CASSLVGQLSTDTQYF
TRBV19	TRBJ1-5	CASSMGRQPQHF
TRBV9	TRBJ1-4	CASSVGQGRLSEKLFF
TRBV19	TRBJ2-7	CASSISGGSSYEQYF
TRBV2	TRBJ2-5	CASSDPAGGETQYF
TRBV19	TRBJ1-2	CASSTSPGQGRYYGYTF
TRBV19	TRBJ1-1	CASSLTTGAEAFF
TRBV6-6	TRBJ1-1	CASSWDVHSGNTEAFF
TRBV2	TRBJ2-1	CASSPDRGSINEQFF
TRBV6-1	TRBJ1-2	CASSEGGWGQGLLYGYTF
TRBV5-1	TRBJ2-3	CASSPGLAGLVDTQYF
TRBV5-4	TRBJ1-6	CASSQDRGGHNSPLHF